This entry lists 16 T cell receptor beta chains sequenced from one sample in a study of technical replicates of blood from a few donors. Assay used: immunoSEQ multiplex PCR; TCRdb lists only in-frame clones, some missing. The data contain some 73,000 clones, 90% of them singletons. The source material was PBMCs. These receptors were taken from a human donor in good health. Some clones in this sample may be carry-over from other donors' samples.

J is TRBJ2-7 and V is TRBV14, with unresolved D. V was trimmed by 0 bases and J by 9 bases, leaving 12 bases between them. From germline, CDR1 is SGHDN and CDR2 FVKESK. The CDR3 consists of 13 residues. CDR3 in amino acids: CASSQEEGSGQYF. Here the CDR3 DNA reads TGTGCCAGCAGCCAAGAAGAAGGTTCGGGGCAGTACTTC.

This chain joins TRBV9 and TRBJ1-6; D not certain. The CDR3 loop spans 13 amino acids. V was pared by 4 bases and J by 9 bases, with 11 bases between. Germline V lookup: CDR1 SGDLS, CDR2 YYNGEE. The CDR3 reads CASSIDAVSPLHF. In nucleotides, the CDR3 is TGTGCCAGCAGCATTGATGCGGTTTCACCCCTCCACTTT.

This sequence joins TRBV7-2 and TRBJ2-7; 7 nucleotides match TRBD2. This CDR3 region has 14 residues. CDR1 SGHTA and CDR2 FQGNSA come from the germline V gene. Unmatched junction bases numbered 7, after V lost 2 bases and J lost 6 bases. CDR3 amino acids: CASSLLAVGREQYF. The CDR3 coding sequence is TGTGCCAGCAGCTTACTAGCGGTGGGCCGCGAGCAGTACTTC.

This clone showed up just once. This chain joins TRBV5-1 and TRBJ2-3, with 8 bases identical to TRBD2. J was trimmed by 1 base and V by 0 bases; bases with no gene match: 4. There are 16 residues in the CDR3. Germline V gene sequence: CDR1 SGHRS, CDR2 YFSETQ. The CDR3 coding sequence is TGCGCCAGCAGCTTGGAGCTAGCGGGTGGCACAGATACGCAGTATTTT. Amino acids: CASSLELAGGTDTQYF.

The chain links TRBV7-8 to TRBJ2-3, with 8 nucleotides matching TRBD2. With 5 bases clipped from V and 3 bases from J, the junction kept 7 bases outside the gene matches. This CDR3 spans 15 amino acids. Germline CDR1 and CDR2: SGHVS and FQNEAQ. The CDR3 loop is CASSKGSGRTDTQYF. CDR3 DNA: TGTGCCAGCAGCAAGGGGAGCGGGAGAACAGATACGCAGTATTTT.

The chain recombines TRBV4-3 with TRBJ2-3; 12 nucleotides line up with TRBD2. CDR3 length equals 18 residues. Germline lookup yields CDR1 LGHNA and CDR2 YSLEER. V shed 1 base and J 5 bases; nucleotides not matched to a gene: 10. In nucleotides, the CDR3 is TGCGCCAGCAGCCAAGCCCTCGGACTAGCGGGATGGGGAGATACGCAGTATTTT. It encodes CASSQALGLAGWGDTQYF.

V and J are TRBV5-5 and TRBJ1-1; 8 nucleotides match TRBD1. Germline loops: CDR1 SGHKS, CDR2 YYEKEE (reference sequence). This CDR3 spans 13 amino acids. The J segment lost 6 bases and the V segment lost 2 bases, leaving 3 bases of the junction unmatched. For the CDR3, the DNA is TGTGCCAGCAGCTTACAGGGGGACGCTGAAGCTTTCTTT. Its translation: CASSLQGDAEAFF.

V is TRBV27 and J is TRBJ2-5, with D perhaps matching TRBD2 (6 bases). CDR1 is MNHEY and CDR2 is SMNVEV in the germline V gene (reference sequence). V lost 2 bases to trimming and J lost 4 bases, with 17 bases between them. This CDR3 contains 16 residues. The CDR3 coding sequence is TGTGCCAGCAGTTTAGGAGGGGCAAGCGCCCGAGAGACCCAGTACTTC. Translated: CASSLGGASARETQYF.

V is TRBV15 and J is TRBJ2-1; TRBD2 matches at 9 bases. V shed 2 bases and J 4 bases; nucleotides not matched to a gene: 6. This CDR3 contains 16 residues. The germline V gene encodes CDR1 LNHNV and CDR2 YYDKDF (reference sequence). The CDR3 protein is CATSRSRLAVYNEQFF. The CDR3 region has the DNA TGTGCCACCAGCAGAAGTAGACTAGCGGTGTACAATGAGCAGTTCTTC.

This clone was counted a single time. The chain couples TRBV19 to TRBJ1-2; D is unclear. The length of the CDR3 is 12 residues. V shed 5 bases and J shed 7 bases, with 11 bases lying between them. The germline CDR1 and CDR2 sequences are LNHDA and SQIVND (reference sequence). In nucleotides, the CDR3 is TGTGCCAGTAGTTTTGAGGGTTCTGGCTACACCTTC. This gives the protein CASSFEGSGYTF.

The V call is TRBV2, the J call TRBJ2-5; 8 nucleotides line up with TRBD1. The CDR3 totals 15 residues. Looked up from germline, CDR1 is SNHLY and CDR2 is FYNNEI. The trim removed 6 bases at V and 4 bases at J, leaving 10 bases unmatched. The DNA of the CDR3 is TGTGCCAGCAGGATGAGACAGGGGCGCCTAGAGACCCAGTACTTC. The encoded protein is CASRMRQGRLETQYF.

The CDR3 region has the DNA TGTGCCAGCAGCTTAACACCGCGGGAGGCGGGGTCCTACGAGCAGTACTTC. Its protein is CASSLTPREAGSYEQYF. The chain links TRBV7-2 to TRBJ2-7, with 8 bases that match TRBD2. This CDR3 is built from 17 residues. V was pared by 2 bases and J by 1 base, with 10 bases of the junction left unmatched. Germline V lookup: CDR1 SGHTA, CDR2 FQGNSA. Looking up the rest from reference TRBV7-2 and TRBJ2-7 gives the full variable domain: GAGVSQSPSNKVTEKGKDVELRCDPISGHTALYWYRQSLGQGLEFLIYFQGNSAPDKSGLPSDRFSAERTGGSVSTLTIQRTQQEDSAVYLCASSLTPREAGSYEQYFGPGTRLTVT.

V usage is TRBV7-2 and J usage is TRBJ2-3; 9 bases are a match to TRBD2. Trimming removed 3 bases from V and 6 bases from J; junction bases left unmatched: 7. Germline V CDR1 and CDR2: SGHTA, FQGNSA. The CDR3 is 15 residues long. CDR3 in amino acids: CASSFGGGGADTQYF. CDR3 in DNA: TGTGCCAGCAGCTTCGGCGGCGGGGGGGCGGATACGCAGTATTTT.

The J gene is TRBJ1-2, the V gene TRBV21-1; the table names TRBD1, a call not compared with the DNA. TRBV21-1 is designated a pseudogene. CDR3 size: 15 residues. The CDR3 DNA sequence: TGTGCCAGCAGCCCTTGGACAGTCCTCTGCTATGGCTACACCTTC. Its protein product is CASSPWTVLCYGYTF.

V is TRBV7-2 and J is TRBJ2-3; weak D call: TRBD2 (6 bases). The ends were cut back, 5 bases at V and 1 base at J, with 13 bases in the middle. CDR3 size: 15 residues. CDR1 SGHTA and CDR2 FQGNSA come from the germline V gene. The CDR3 nucleotides read TGTGCCAGCAGCATGGGACTGGTTCGCACAGATACGCAGTATTTT. Translating gives CASSMGLVRTDTQYF.

In nucleotides, the CDR3 is TGCAGCGTTGGGGAGGCGGGAGGGACTGAAGCTTTCTTT. As protein: CSVGEAGGTEAFF. The chain employs TRBV29-1 and TRBJ1-1; no reliable D call. V was clipped by 4 bases and J by 5 bases, with 14 bases between them. The CDR3 has 13 residues. Germline loops: CDR1 SQVTM, CDR2 ANQGSEA.